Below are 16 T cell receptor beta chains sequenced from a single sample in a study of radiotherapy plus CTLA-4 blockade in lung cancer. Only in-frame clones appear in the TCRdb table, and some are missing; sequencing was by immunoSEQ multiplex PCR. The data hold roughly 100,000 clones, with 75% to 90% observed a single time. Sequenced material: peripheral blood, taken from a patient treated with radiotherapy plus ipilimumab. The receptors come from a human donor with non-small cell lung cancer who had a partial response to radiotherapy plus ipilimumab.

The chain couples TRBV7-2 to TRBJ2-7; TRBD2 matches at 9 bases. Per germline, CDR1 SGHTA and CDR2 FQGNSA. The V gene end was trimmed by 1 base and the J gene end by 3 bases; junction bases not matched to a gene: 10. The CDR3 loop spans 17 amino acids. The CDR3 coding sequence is TGTGCCAGCAGCTTAGTTCTAGCGGGACAACTTAACTACGAGCAGTACTTC. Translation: CASSLVLAGQLNYEQYF.

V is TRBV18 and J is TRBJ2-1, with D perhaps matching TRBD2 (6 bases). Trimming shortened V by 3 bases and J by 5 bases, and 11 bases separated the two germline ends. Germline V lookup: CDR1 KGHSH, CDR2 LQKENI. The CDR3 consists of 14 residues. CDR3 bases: TGTGCCAGCTCACCGGGCCGGGAGAACAATGAGCAGTTCTTC. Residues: CASSPGRENNEQFF.

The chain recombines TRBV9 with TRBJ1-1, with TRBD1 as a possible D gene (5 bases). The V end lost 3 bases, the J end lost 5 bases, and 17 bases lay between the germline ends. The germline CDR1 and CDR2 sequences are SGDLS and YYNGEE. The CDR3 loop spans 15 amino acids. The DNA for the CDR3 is TGTGCCAGCAGCGCGAGGTCGGGGGGGAGAACTGAAGCTTTCTTT. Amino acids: CASSARSGGRTEAFF.

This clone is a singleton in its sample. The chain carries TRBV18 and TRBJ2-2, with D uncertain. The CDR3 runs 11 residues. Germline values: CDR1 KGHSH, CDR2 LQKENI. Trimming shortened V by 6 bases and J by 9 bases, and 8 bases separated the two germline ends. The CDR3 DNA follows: TGTGCCAGCTCTCCCGAGTGGGAGCTGTTTTTT. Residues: CASSPEWELFF.

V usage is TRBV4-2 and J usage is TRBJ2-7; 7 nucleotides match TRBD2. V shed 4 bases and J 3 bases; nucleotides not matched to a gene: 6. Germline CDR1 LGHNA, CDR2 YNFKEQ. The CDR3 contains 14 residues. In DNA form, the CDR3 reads TGTGCCAGCAGCCTCGGGCTAGCGGACTACGAGCAGTACTTC. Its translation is CASSLGLADYEQYF.

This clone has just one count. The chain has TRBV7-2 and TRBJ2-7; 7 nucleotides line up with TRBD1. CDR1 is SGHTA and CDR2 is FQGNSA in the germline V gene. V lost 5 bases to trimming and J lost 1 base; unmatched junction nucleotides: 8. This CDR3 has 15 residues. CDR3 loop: CASSHRDSGSYEQYF. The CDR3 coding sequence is TGTGCCAGCAGCCACCGGGACAGTGGATCCTACGAGCAGTACTTC.

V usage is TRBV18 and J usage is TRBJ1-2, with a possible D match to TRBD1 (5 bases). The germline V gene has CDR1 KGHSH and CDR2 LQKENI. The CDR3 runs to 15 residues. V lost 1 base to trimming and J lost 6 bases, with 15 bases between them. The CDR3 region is CASSPLQGRDNGYTF. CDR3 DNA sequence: TGTGCCAGCTCACCACTTCAGGGCAGGGATAATGGCTACACCTTC.

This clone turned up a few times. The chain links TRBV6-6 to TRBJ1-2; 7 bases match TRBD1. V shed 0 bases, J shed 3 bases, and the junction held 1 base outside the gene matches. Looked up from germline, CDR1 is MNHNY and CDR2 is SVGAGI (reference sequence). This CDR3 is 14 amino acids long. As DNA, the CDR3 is TGTGCCAGCAGTTACTCTACAGGGGACTATGGCTACACCTTC. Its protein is CASSYSTGDYGYTF.

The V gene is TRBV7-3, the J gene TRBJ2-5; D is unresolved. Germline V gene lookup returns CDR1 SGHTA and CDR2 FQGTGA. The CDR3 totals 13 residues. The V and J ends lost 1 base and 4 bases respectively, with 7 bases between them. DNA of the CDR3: TGTGCCAGCAGCTTAAATCGTTTAGAGACCCAGTACTTC. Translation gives CASSLNRLETQYF. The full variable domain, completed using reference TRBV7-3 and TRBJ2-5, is GAGVSQTPSNKVTEKGKYVELRCDPISGHTALYWYRQSLGQGPEFLIYFQGTGAADDSGLPNDRFFAVRPEGSVSTLKIQRTERGDSAVYLCASSLNRLETQYFGPGTRLLVL.

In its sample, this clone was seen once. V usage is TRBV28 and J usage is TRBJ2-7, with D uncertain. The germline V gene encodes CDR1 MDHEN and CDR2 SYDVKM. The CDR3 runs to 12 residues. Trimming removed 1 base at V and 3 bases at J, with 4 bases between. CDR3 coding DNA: TGTGCCAGCAGTTTATCTAGCTACGAGCAGTACTTC. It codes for CASSLSSYEQYF.

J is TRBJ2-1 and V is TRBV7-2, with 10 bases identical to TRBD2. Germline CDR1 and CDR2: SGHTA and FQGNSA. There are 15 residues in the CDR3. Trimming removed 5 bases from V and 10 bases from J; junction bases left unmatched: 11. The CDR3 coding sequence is TGTGCCAGCAGCCACCTAGCGGGAGTCATTCAAGAGCAGTTCTTC. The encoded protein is CASSHLAGVIQEQFF.

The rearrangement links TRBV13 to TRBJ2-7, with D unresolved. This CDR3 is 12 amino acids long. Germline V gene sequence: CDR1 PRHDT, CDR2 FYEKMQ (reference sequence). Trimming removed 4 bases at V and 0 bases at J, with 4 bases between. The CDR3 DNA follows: TGTGCCAGCAGCTCCGTCTCCTACGAGCAGTACTTC. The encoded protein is CASSSVSYEQYF.

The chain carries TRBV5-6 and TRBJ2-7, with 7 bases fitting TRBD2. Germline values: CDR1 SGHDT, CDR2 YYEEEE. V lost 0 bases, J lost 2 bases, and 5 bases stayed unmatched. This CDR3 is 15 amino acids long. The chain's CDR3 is CASSLDGGRAYEQYF. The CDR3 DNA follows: TGTGCCAGCAGCTTGGACGGGGGGAGGGCCTACGAGCAGTACTTC.

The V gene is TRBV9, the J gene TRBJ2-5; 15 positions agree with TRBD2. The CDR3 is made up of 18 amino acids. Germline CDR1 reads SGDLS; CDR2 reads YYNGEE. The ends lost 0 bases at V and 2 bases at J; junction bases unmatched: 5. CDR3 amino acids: CASSVAGGLAGGQETQYF. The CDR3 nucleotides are TGTGCCAGCAGCGTAGCGGGGGGACTAGCGGGAGGACAAGAGACCCAGTACTTC.

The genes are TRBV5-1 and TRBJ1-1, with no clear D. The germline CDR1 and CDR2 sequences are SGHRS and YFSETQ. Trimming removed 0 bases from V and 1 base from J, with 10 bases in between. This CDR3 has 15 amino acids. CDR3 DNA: TGCGCCAGCAGCTTGGTCGGGTTGACGAACACTGAAGCTTTCTTT. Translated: CASSLVGLTNTEAFF.

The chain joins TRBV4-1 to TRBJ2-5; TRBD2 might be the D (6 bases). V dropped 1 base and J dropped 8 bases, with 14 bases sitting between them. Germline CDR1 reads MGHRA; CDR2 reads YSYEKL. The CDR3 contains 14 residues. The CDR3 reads CASSQGGGALTQYF. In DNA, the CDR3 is TGCGCCAGCAGCCAAGGAGGAGGGGCCCTCACCCAGTACTTC.